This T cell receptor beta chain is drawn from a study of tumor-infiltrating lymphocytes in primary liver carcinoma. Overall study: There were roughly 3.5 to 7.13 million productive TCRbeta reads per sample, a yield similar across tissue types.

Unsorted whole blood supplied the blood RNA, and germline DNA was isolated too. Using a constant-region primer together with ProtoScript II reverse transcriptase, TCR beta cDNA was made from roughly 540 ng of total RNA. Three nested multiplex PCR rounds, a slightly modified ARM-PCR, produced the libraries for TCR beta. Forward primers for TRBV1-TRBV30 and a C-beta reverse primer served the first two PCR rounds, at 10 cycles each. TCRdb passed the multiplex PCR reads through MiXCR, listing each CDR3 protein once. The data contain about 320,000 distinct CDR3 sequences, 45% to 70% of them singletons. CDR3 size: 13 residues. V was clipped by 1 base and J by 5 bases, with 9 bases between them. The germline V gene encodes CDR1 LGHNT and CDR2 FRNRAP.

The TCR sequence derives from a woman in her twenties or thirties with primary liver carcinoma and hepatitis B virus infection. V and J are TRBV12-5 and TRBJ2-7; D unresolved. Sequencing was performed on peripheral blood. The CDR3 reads CASGLDPGHEQYF. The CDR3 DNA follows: TGTGCTAGTGGTTTGGACCCCGGACACGAGCAGTACTTC.